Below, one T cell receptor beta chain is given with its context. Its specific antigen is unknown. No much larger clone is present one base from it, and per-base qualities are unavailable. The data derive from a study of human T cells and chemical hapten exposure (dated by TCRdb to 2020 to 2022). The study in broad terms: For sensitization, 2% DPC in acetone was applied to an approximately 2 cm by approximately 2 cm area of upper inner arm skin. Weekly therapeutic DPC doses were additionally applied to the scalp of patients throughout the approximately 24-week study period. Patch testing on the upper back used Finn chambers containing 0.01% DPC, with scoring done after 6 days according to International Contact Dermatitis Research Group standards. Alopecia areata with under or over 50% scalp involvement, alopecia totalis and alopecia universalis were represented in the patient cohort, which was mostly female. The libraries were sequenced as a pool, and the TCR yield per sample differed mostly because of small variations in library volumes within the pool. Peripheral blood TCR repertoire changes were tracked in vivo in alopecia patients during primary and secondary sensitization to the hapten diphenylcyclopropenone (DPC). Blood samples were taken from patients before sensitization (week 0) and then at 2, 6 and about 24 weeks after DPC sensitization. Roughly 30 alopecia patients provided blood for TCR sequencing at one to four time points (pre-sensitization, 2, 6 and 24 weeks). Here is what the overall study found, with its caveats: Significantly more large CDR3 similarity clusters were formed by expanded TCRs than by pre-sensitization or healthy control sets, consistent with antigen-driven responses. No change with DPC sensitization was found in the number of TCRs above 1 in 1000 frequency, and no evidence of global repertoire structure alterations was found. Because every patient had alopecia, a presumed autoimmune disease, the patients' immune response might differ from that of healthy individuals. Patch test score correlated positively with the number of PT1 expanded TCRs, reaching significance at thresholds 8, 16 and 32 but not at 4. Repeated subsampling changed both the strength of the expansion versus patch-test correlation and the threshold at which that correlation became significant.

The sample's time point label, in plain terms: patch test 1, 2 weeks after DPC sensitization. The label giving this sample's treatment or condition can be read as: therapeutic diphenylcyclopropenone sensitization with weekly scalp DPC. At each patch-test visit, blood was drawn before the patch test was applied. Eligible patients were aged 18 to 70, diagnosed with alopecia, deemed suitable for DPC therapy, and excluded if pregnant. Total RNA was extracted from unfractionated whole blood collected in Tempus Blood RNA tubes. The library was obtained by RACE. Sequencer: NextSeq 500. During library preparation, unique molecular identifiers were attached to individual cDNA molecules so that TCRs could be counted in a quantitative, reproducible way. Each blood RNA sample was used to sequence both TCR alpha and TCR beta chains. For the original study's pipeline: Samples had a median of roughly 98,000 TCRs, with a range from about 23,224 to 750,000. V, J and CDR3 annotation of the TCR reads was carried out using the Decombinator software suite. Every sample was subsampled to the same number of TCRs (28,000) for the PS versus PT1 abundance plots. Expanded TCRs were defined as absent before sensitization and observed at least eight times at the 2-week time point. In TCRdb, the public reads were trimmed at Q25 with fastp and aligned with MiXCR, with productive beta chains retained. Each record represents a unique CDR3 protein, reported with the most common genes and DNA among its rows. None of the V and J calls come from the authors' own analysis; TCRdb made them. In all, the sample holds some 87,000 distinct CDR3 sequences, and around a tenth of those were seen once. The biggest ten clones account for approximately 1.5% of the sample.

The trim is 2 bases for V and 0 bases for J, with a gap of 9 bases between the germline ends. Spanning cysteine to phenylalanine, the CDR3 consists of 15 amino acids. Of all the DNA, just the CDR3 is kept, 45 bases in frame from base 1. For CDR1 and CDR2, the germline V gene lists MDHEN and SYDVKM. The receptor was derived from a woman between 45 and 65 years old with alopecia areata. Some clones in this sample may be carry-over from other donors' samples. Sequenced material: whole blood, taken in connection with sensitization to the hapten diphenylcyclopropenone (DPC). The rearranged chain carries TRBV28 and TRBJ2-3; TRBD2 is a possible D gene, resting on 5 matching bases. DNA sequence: TGTGCCAGCAGTTTAGCGGGTGCTAGCACAGATACGCAGTATTTT. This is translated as CASSLAGASTDTQYF. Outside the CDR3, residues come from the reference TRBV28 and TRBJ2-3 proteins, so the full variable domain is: DVKVTQSSRYLVKRTGEKVFLECVQDMDHENMFWYRQDPGLGLRLIYFSYDVKMKEKGDIPEGYSVSREKKERFSLILESASTNQTSMYLCASSLAGASTDTQYFGPGTRLTVL.